Included here is one T cell receptor (beta chain) sequence, with context. Its antigen is currently not known. No much larger clone exists at a distance of one base, and base qualities are not known. Library preparation was by 5' RACE. Sequenced using a NextSeq 500. In the TCR library protocol, a unique molecular identifier was attached to each TCR cDNA molecule so that PCR and sequencing errors could be corrected. The original methods were these. TCR identification, UMI-based error correction and CDR3 extraction were performed with Decombinator tools. TCRs above a frequency of 2 per 1,000, corresponding to the top 1% of the tumor frequency distribution, were defined as expanded. Renyi diversity was computed with the R vegan package after each repertoire had been subsampled 100 times to 5,000 TCRs. CDR3 similarity networks were built from amino acid triplet string-kernel similarity, connecting CDR3s with pairwise similarity above 0.82. In TCRdb, the public reads were trimmed at Q25 with fastp and aligned with MiXCR, with productive beta chains retained. Every distinct CDR3 protein forms one entry, paired with its most common genes and DNA. For this entry, the V and J calls and clone size follow TCRdb and not the study's own pipeline. This sample holds 20,000 to 25,000 distinct CDR3 sequences; 7% were observed only once. The ten largest clones add up to roughly an eighth of the sample.

This record belongs to a study of spatial heterogeneity in lung cancer (dated by TCRdb to between 2019 and 2020). Regarding the research as a whole: Beta-chain transcripts were consistently detected in greater numbers than alpha-chain transcripts, which likely reflected higher beta-chain transcript abundance. In non-small cell lung cancer, the study quantitatively compared TCR alpha and beta repertoires across several tumor regions, matched nontumor lung, and blood. TCR repertoire features were related to nonsynonymous mutation counts determined by whole-exome sequencing of tumor tissue. In the raw uncorrected reads, each unique combination of TCR and UMI appeared on average more than ten times. At surgery, some 200 tumor regions, 61 to 65 matched nontumor lung samples and 45 to 60 PBMC samples were TCR-sequenced for both alpha and beta chains. Paper-wide results and their limitations: Ubiquitous expanded tumor TCRs showed up in blood more often at tumor resection than at routine follow-up. Additional single-cell paired TCR alpha and beta sequencing was considered necessary to confirm, at a functional level, the hypothesis that regional TCRs recognize regional mutations.

V is pared back by 5 bases and J by 3 bases, with 10 bases lying between the germline termini. The germline V gene specifies SGHVS as CDR1 and FNYEAQ as CDR2. Inclusive of the bounding cysteine and phenylalanine, the CDR3 is 13 residues long. CDR3 DNA only is kept here, 39 bases in frame from base 1. In the paper's terms, the time point label means: sample taken at primary tumor resection. The donors were around 69 patients from the lung TRACERx cohort who had early-stage, untreated non-small cell lung cancer. Without any cell sorting, TCR sequencing was performed on whole RNA extracted either from tumor and nontumor lung tissue or from cryopreserved PBMC samples. Only patients with enough RNA available from two or more tumor regions were chosen for TCR sequencing.

The sequences come from PBMCs, collected at surgery. The rearrangement combines TRBV7-6 with TRBJ1-1, with a weak D call of TRBD1 (5 bases match). The receptor was isolated from a male donor with early-stage non-small cell lung cancer. The CDR3 amino acid sequence is: CASSRIGDTEAFF. The DNA sequence reads TGTGCCAGCAGCCGCATAGGGGACACTGAAGCTTTCTTT.